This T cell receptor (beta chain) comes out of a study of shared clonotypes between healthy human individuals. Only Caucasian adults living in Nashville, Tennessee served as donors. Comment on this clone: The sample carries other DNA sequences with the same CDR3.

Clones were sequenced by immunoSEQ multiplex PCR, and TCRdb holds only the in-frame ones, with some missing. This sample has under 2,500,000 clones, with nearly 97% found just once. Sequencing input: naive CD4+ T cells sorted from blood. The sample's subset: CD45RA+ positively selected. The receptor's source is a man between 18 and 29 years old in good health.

CDR3 protein: CASSMGAQETQYF. The CDR3 bases are TGCGCCAGCAGCATGGGAGCGCAAGAGACCCAGTACTTC. The chain carries TRBV5-1 and TRBJ2-5; weak D call: TRBD2 (5 bases). The V gene lost 4 bases and the J gene lost 2 bases, with 9 bases spanning the gap. The CDR3 contains 13 residues. Germline V gives CDR1 SGHRS, CDR2 YFSETQ.